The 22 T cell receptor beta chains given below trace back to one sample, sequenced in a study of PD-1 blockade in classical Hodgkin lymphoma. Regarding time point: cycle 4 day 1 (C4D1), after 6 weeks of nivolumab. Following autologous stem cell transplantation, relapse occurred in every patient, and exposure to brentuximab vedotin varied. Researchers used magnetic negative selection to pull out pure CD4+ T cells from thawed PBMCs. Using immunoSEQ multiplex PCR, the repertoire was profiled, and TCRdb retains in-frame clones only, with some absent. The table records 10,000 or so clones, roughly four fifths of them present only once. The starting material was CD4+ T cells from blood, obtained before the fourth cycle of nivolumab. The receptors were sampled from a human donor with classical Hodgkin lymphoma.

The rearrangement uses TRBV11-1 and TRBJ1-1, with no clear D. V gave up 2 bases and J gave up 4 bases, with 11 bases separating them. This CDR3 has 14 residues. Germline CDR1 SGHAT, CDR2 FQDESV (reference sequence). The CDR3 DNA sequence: TGTGCCAGCAGCTTAAGTCTCCTCATCACTGAAGCTTTCTTT. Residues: CASSLSLLITEAFF.

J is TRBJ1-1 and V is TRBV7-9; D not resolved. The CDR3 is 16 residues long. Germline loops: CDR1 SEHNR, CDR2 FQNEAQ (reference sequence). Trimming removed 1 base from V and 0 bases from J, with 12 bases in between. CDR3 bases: TGTGCCAGCAGCTTAGTCGGGCGACTGATGAACACTGAAGCTTTCTTT. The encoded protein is CASSLVGRLMNTEAFF. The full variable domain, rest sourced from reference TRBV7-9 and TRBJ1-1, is DTGVSQNPRHKITKRGQNVTFRCDPISEHNRLYWYRQTLGQGPEFLTYFQNEAQLEKSRLLSDRFSAERPKGSFSTLEIQRTEQGDSAMYLCASSLVGRLMNTEAFFGQGTRLTVV.

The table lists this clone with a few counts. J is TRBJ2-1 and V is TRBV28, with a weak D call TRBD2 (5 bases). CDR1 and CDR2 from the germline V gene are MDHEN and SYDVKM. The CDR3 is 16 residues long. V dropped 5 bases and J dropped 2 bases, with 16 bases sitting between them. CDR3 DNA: TGTGCCAGCAGTACCCTTGGTTTCGGGACCTACAATGAGCAGTTCTTC. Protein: CASSTLGFGTYNEQFF.

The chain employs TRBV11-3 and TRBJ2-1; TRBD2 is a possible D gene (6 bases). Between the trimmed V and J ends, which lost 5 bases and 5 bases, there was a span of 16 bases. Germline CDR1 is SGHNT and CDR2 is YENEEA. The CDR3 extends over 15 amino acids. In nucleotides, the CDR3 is TGTGCCAGCAGCCGACTAGGGGATGGGCACAATGAGCAGTTCTTC. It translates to CASSRLGDGHNEQFF.

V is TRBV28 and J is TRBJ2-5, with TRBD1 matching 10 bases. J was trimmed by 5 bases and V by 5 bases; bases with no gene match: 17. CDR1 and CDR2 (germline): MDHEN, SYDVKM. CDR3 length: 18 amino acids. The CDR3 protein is CASSPLGQGERVGETQYF. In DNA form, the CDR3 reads TGTGCCAGCAGTCCACTAGGACAGGGGGAAAGGGTAGGGGAGACCCAGTACTTC.

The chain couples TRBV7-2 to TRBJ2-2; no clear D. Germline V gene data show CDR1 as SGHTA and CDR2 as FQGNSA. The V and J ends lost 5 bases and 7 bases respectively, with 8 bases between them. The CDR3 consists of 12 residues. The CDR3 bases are TGTGCCAGCAGCCCGTATGGCGGGGAGCTGTTTTTT. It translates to CASSPYGGELFF.

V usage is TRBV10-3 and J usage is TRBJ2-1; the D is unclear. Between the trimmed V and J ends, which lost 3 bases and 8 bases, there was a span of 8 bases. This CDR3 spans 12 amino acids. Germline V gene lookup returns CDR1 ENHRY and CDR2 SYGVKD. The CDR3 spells CAISDRKDEQFF. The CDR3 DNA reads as TGTGCCATCAGTGATAGGAAAGATGAGCAGTTCTTC.

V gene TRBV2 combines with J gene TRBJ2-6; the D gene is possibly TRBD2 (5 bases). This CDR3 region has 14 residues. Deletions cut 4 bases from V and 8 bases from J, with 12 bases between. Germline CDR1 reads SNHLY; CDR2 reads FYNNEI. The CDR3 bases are TGTGCCAGCAGTGGGTCGGGCGGGCCCAACGTCCTGACTTTC. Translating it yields CASSGSGGPNVLTF.

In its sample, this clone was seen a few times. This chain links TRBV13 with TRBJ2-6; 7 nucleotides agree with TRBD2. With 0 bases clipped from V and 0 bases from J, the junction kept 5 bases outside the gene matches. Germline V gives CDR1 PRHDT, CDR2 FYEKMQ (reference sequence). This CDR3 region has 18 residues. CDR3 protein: CASSLGAGITSGANVLTF. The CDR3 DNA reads TGTGCCAGCAGCTTAGGAGCGGGGATAACCTCTGGGGCCAACGTCCTGACTTTC.

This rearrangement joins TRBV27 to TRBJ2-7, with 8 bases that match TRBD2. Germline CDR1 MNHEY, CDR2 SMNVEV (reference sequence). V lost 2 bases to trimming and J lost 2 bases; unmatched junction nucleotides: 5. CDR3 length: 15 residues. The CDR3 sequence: CASSLGAGGTYEQYV. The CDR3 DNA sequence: TGTGCCAGCAGTTTAGGGGCGGGGGGTACCTACGAGCAGTACGTC.

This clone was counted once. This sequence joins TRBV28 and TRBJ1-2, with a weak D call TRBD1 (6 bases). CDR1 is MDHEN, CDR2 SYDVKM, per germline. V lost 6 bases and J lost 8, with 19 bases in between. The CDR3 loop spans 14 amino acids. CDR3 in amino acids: CASSPPTGWEGYTF. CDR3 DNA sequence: TGTGCCAGCAGCCCCCCAACAGGGTGGGAGGGCTACACCTTC.

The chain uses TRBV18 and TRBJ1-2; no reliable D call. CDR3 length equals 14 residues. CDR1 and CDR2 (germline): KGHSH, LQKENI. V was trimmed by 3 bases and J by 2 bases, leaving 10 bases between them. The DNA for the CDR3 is TGTGCCAGCTCACCGACGACCGAGAACTATGGCTACACCTTC. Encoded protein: CASSPTTENYGYTF.

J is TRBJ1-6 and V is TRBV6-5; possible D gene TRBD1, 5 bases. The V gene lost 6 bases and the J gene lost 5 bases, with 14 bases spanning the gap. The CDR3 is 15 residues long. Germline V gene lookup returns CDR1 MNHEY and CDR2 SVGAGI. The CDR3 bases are TGTGCCAGCAGACGCCAGGGAGCTGATAATTCACCCCTCCACTTT. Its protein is CASRRQGADNSPLHF.

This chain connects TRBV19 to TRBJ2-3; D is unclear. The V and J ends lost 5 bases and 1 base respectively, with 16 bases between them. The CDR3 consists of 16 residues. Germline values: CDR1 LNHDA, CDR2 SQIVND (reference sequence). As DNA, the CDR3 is TGTGCCAGTAGTCCCACTCACGGGTCAGGCACAGATACGCAGTATTTT. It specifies CASSPTHGSGTDTQYF.

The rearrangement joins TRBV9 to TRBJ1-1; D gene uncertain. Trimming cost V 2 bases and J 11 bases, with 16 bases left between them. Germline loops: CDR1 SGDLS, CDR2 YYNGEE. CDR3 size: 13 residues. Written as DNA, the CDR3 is TGTGCCAGCAGCGTTTATGAGACCTCGAGCGCTTTCTTT. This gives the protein CASSVYETSSAFF.

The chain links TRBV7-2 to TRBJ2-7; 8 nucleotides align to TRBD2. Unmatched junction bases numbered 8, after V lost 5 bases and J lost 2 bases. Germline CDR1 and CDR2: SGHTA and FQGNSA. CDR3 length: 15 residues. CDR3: CASSRGGTDTYEQYF. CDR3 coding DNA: TGTGCCAGCAGCCGGGGGGGGACGGATACCTACGAGCAGTACTTC.

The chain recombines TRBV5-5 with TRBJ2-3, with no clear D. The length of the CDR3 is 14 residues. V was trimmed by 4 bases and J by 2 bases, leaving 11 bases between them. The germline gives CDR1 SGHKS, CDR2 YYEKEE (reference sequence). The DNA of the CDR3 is TGTGCCAGCAGCCTAAGTACAGCCACAGATACGCAGTATTTT. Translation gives CASSLSTATDTQYF.

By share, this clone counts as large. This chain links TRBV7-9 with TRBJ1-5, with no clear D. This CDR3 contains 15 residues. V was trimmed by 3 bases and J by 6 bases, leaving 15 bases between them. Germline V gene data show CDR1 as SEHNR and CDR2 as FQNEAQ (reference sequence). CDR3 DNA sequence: TGTGCCAGCAGCTTGGAGGGATACTCAGGTCAGCCCCAGCATTTT. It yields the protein CASSLEGYSGQPQHF. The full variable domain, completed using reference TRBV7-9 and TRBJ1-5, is DTGVSQNPRHKITKRGQNVTFRCDPISEHNRLYWYRQTLGQGPEFLTYFQNEAQLEKSRLLSDRFSAERPKGSFSTLEIQRTEQGDSAMYLCASSLEGYSGQPQHFGDGTRLSIL.

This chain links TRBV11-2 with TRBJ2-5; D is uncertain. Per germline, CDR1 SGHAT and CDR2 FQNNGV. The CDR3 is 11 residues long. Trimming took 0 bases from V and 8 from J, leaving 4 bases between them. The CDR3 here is CASSLDVTQYF. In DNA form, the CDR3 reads TGTGCCAGCAGCTTAGACGTCACCCAGTACTTC.

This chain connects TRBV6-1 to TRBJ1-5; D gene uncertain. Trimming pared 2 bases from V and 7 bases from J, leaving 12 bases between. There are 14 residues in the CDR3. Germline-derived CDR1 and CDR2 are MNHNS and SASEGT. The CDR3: CASSESPLGQPQHF. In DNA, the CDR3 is TGTGCCAGCAGTGAATCCCCGCTGGGGCAGCCCCAGCATTTT.

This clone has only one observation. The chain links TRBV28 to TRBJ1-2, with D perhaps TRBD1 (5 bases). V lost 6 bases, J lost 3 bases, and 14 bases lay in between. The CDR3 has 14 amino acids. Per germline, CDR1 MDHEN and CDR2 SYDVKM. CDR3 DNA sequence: TGTGCCAGCAGCTCTCCAGGGTATCACTATGGCTACACCTTC. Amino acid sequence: CASSSPGYHYGYTF.

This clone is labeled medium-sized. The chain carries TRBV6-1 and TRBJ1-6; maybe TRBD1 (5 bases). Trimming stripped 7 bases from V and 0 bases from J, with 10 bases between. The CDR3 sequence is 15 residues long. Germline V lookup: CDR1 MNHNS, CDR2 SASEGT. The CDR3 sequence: CASNRLSSYNSPLHF. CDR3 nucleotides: TGTGCCAGCAACAGGCTGAGCTCCTATAATTCACCCCTCCACTTT.